The 15 T cell receptor beta chains reported below all come from one sample, sequenced in a study of blood T cells in healthy people across ages. Together with a sample-barcoded 5' primer, a J-beta primer mix was included in a second PCR lasting about 6 to 11 cycles. TCRdb re-called the 5' RACE reads through MiXCR, storing one row per CDR3 protein. The data hold 760,000 or so distinct CDR3 sequences, with roughly 25% observed a single time. This sample was also put to use in a study of T cells of mothers and their children.

Material: blood. The receptors come from a boy aged 5-17 years in good health.

This clonotype has only a few counts. This rearrangement joins TRBV4-1 to TRBJ2-3; TRBD2 is a possible D gene (6 bases). Germline V gene data show CDR1 as MGHRA and CDR2 as YSYEKL. The V and J ends lost 1 base and 3 bases respectively, with 14 bases between them. This CDR3 comprises 16 residues. CDR3: CASSQVPLRDTDTQYF. In DNA form, the CDR3 reads TGCGCCAGCAGCCAAGTCCCCTTGCGGGATACAGATACGCAGTATTTT.

V gene TRBV20-1 combines with J gene TRBJ2-7, with TRBD2 identical over 7 bases. Germline lookup yields CDR1 DFQATT and CDR2 SNEGSKA (reference sequence). The CDR3 covers 16 residues. J was trimmed by 5 bases and V by 2 bases; bases with no gene match: 15. The CDR3 loop is CSARPLTSLIPNEQYF. In DNA form, the CDR3 reads TGCAGTGCTAGACCGCTGACTAGCCTTATCCCCAACGAGCAGTACTTC.

This chain joins TRBV12-3 or TRBV12-4 and TRBJ2-4; either TRBD1 or TRBD2 may supply D (6 bases each). The CDR3 has 16 amino acids. V was trimmed by 4 bases and J by 0 bases, leaving 13 bases between them. CDR3: CASSSGAVLAKNIQYF. The CDR3 DNA reads as TGTGCCAGCAGTTCGGGGGCGGTGTTAGCCAAAAACATTCAGTACTTC.

The chain uses TRBV5-5 and TRBJ2-2; possibly TRBD1 for D (5 bases). The V gene lost 4 bases and the J gene lost 1 base, with 14 bases spanning the gap. CDR3 length: 16 residues. Germline loops: CDR1 SGHKS, CDR2 YYEKEE (reference sequence). This CDR3 reads CASSPLAQGNTGELFF. The CDR3 nucleotides read TGTGCCAGCAGCCCGCTGGCCCAGGGGAACACCGGGGAGCTGTTTTTT.

This clonotype came up a few times. This chain links TRBV6-5 with TRBJ1-4; 7 nucleotides match TRBD1. The CDR3 is made up of 13 amino acids. The V and J ends lost 5 bases and 7 bases, in that order; junction bases with no gene match: 4. Germline V gene lookup returns CDR1 MNHEY and CDR2 SVGAGI. The chain's CDR3 is CASSRQGFEKLFF. DNA of the CDR3: TGTGCCAGCAGTAGACAGGGTTTTGAAAAACTGTTTTTT.

The chain links TRBV29-1 to TRBJ1-1; the D is unclear. The CDR3 length is 11 residues. V lost 6 bases, J lost 5 bases, and 10 bases lay in between. Germline V gene lookup returns CDR1 SQVTM and CDR2 ANQGSEA. In DNA form, the CDR3 reads TGCAGCGTCGCTATATCAACTGAAGCTTTCTTT. Translating gives CSVAISTEAFF.

This chain links TRBV29-1 with TRBJ2-1, with a tentative D call TRBD1 (5 bases). V shed 3 bases and J shed 4 bases, with 13 bases lying between them. This CDR3 spans 14 amino acids. The germline CDR1 and CDR2 sequences are SQVTM and ANQGSEA. The CDR3 DNA reads TGCAGCGTTGATCCTCGCAGGGAATACAATGAGCAGTTCTTC. Its protein product is CSVDPRREYNEQFF.

This clonotype has a handful of counts. The CDR3 region is CASSYPGIKYEQYF. In DNA, the CDR3 is TGCGCCAGCAGCTACCCGGGAATTAAGTACGAGCAGTACTTC. V gene TRBV4-1 combines with J gene TRBJ2-7, with a possible D match to TRBD2 (5 bases). This CDR3 spans 14 amino acids. Trimming took 5 bases from V and 4 from J, leaving 15 bases between them. Germline V gene data show CDR1 as MGHRA and CDR2 as YSYEKL.

The J gene is TRBJ1-2, the V gene TRBV9, with D possibly matching TRBD1 (5 bases). Per the germline V gene, CDR1 is SGDLS and CDR2 is YYNGEE. CDR3 length: 15 residues. Deletions cut 3 bases from V and 2 bases from J, with 14 bases between. The CDR3 is CASSADSPANYGYTF. In DNA, the CDR3 is TGTGCCAGCAGCGCCGACAGTCCCGCAAACTATGGCTACACCTTC.

The DNA of the CDR3 is TGTGCCAGCAGTTTAGATAGACAGGGCAATCAGCCCCAGCATTTT. Its translation: CASSLDRQGNQPQHF. The chain carries TRBV12-3 or TRBV12-4 and TRBJ1-5; the D gene is possibly TRBD1 (6 bases). Trimming took 1 base from V and 2 from J, leaving 9 bases between them. The CDR3 contains 15 residues.

This clonotype was observed many times. CDR3 bases: TGTGCCAGCAGCGCCGGGACAACCTACGAGCAGTACTTC. Protein: CASSAGTTYEQYF. The rearrangement joins TRBV9 to TRBJ2-7; maybe TRBD1 (6 bases). Trimming removed 3 bases from V and 2 bases from J, with 9 bases in between. Germline V gene data show CDR1 as SGDLS and CDR2 as YYNGEE. The CDR3 is 13 residues long.

This clonotype was detected only a few times. The chain couples TRBV11-2 to TRBJ2-3; D remains ambiguous. The germline V gene encodes CDR1 SGHAT and CDR2 FQNNGV. V was clipped by 1 base and J by 8 bases, with 10 bases between them. CDR3 length equals 13 residues. The chain's CDR3 is CASSLVVAGTQYF. In DNA form, the CDR3 reads TGTGCCAGCAGCTTAGTGGTAGCCGGTACGCAGTATTTT.

This chain uses TRBV12-3 or TRBV12-4 with TRBJ2-3; D may be TRBD1 or TRBD2 (5 bases each). CDR3 length: 12 residues. Trimming shortened V by 3 bases and J by 11 bases, and 12 bases separated the two germline ends. The CDR3 DNA reads as TGTGCCAGCAGTTTGGCGAGGGGTAAGCAGTATTTT. It is translated as CASSLARGKQYF.

The rearrangement links TRBV5-1 to TRBJ1-5, with TRBD1 as a possible D gene (6 bases). This CDR3 is built from 14 residues. Germline V lookup: CDR1 SGHRS, CDR2 YFSETQ. V was pared by 5 bases and J by 4 bases, with 13 bases between. The DNA of the CDR3 is TGCGCCAGCAGTGATGGGGGGCGTAATCAGCCCCAGCATTTT. It is translated as CASSDGGRNQPQHF.

J is TRBJ2-5 and V is TRBV7-2, with a weak D call TRBD2 (5 bases). The V end was cut by 5 bases, the J end by 2 bases, with 15 bases between. The CDR3 runs 15 residues. The germline V gene has CDR1 SGHTA and CDR2 FQGNSA. For the CDR3, the DNA is TGTGCCAGCAGCCCAAGCCCCCCGGGGCAAGAGACCCAGTACTTC. It is translated as CASSPSPPGQETQYF.